This T cell receptor (beta chain) was identified during a study of blood T cell repertoires in COVID-19. Authors' methods: It was from reference gene primer amplification that nucleated cell counts were estimated. The assay was immunoSEQ multiplex PCR, and TCRdb's table has in-frame clones only and misses some. V and J calls and clone size are as listed in that table; D and trimming were resolved from the DNA. The table includes about 81,000 clones, approximately 78% detected once. Germline V gene sequence: CDR1 LNHDA, CDR2 SQIVND (reference sequence). Trimming cost V 1 base and J 3 bases; bases outside gene matches: 5. This CDR3 has 15 amino acids.

Input material: peripheral blood. This receptor was identified in a human donor in a cohort sampled during active COVID-19. The V call is TRBV19, the J call TRBJ2-7, with 8 positions matching TRBD1. The CDR3 region is CASSIGPGGSYEQYF. Here the CDR3 DNA reads TGTGCCAGTAGTATAGGCCCAGGGGGCAGCTACGAGCAGTACTTC.